This TCR beta chain was documented in a study of shared T cell receptors in the human thymus. The table came from immunoSEQ multiplex PCR; TCRdb's copy has only in-frame clones and leaves some out. The sample contains roughly 500,000 clones, around 82% of which appear only once. A further study also used this sample, focusing on human thymus T cells. That source notes: The thymus tissue came from resections taken during corrective heart surgery.

Sequenced sample: thymocytes. The sequence derives from a boy under two years old with a congenital heart defect.

CDR3 sequence: CASSTAGQQETQYF. The CDR3, as DNA: TGCGCCAGCAGCACGGCCGGACAGCAAGAGACCCAGTACTTC. The V and J genes are TRBV5-1 and TRBJ2-5, with D maybe TRBD1 (6 bases). This CDR3 spans 14 amino acids. Germline V gene lookup returns CDR1 SGHRS and CDR2 YFSETQ. Trimming removed 4 bases at V and 2 bases at J, with 12 bases between.